This T cell receptor (beta chain) derives from a study of blood T cell repertoires in COVID-19. Sequencing used immunoSEQ multiplex PCR; TCRdb keeps in-frame clones, though not all of them. The table has about 140,000 clones, approximately 81% seen once. Germline V gene sequence: CDR1 SGHNT, CDR2 YYREEE (reference sequence). The V segment lost 6 bases and the J segment 3 bases; nucleotides outside the gene matches: 5. This CDR3 spans 14 amino acids. The clonotype comes from a man aged 35 to 55 with acute COVID-19. This chain connects TRBV5-4 to TRBJ2-1; 8 bases match TRBD1. Sequenced material: PBMCs or T cells enriched from blood (not recorded which). This chain's CDR3 is CASTPGQVYNEQFF. The CDR3 DNA reads TGTGCCAGCACCCCGGGACAGGTCTACAATGAGCAGTTCTTC.